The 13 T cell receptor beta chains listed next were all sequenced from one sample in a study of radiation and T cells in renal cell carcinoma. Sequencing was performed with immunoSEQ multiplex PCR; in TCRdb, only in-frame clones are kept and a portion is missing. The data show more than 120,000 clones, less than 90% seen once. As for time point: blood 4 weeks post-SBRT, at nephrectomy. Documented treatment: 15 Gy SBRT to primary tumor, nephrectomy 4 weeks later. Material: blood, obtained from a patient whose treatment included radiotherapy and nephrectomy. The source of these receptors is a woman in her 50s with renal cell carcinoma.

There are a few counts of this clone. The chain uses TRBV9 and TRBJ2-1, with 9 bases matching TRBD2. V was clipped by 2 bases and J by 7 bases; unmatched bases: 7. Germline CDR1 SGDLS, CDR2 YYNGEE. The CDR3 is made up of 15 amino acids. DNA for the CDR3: TGTGCCAGCAGCGTCCTAGCGGGAATCGGGAATGAGCAGTTCTTC. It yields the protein CASSVLAGIGNEQFF.

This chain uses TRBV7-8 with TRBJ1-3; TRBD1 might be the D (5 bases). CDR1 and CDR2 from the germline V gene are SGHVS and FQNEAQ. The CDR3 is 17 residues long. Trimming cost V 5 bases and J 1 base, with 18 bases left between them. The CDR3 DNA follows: TGTGCCAGCAGCCTCGGTGGCAGGGAACAATCTGGAAACACCATATATTTT. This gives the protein CASSLGGREQSGNTIYF.

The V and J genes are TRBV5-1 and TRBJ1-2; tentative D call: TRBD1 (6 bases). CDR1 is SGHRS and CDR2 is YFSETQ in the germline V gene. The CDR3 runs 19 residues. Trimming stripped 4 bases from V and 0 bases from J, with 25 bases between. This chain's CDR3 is CASSRSEGVTVRANYGYTF. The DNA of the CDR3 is TGCGCCAGCAGCCGCTCAGAGGGGGTTACTGTACGCGCTAACTATGGCTACACCTTC. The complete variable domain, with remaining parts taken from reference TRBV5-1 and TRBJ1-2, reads KAGVTQTPRYLIKTRGQQVTLSCSPISGHRSVSWYQQTPGQGLQFLFEYFSETQRNKGNFPGRFSGRQFSNSRSEMNVSTLELGDSALYLCASSRSEGVTVRANYGYTFGSGTRLTVV.

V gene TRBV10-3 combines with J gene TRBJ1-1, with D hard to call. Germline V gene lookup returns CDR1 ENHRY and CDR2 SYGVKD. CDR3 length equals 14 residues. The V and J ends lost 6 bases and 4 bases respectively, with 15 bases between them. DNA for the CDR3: TGTGCCATCAGCGTAAGCAAGCCGGGCACTGAAGCTTTCTTT. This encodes CAISVSKPGTEAFF.

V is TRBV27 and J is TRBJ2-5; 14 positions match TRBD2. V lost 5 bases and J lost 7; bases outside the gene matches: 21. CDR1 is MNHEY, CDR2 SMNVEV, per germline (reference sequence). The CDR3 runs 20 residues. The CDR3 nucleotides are TGTGCCAGCAGTCTCACCGGGACTAGCGGGAGTACGTTCTTGATTGGGACCCAGTACTTC. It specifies CASSLTGTSGSTFLIGTQYF.

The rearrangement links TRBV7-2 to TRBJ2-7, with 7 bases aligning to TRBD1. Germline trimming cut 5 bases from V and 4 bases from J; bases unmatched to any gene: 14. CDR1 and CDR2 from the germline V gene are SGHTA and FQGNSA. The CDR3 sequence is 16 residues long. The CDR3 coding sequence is TGTGCCAGCAGCCCGAGGACAGGCAGAAGCTCGTACGAGCAGTACTTC. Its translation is CASSPRTGRSSYEQYF.

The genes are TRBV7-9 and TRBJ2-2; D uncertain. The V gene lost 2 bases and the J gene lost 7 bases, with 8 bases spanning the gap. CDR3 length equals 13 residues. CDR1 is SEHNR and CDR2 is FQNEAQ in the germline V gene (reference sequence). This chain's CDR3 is CASSLPILGELFF. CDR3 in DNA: TGTGCCAGCAGCTTACCAATCCTCGGGGAGCTGTTTTTT. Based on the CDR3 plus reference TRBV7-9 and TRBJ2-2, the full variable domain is DTGVSQNPRHKITKRGQNVTFRCDPISEHNRLYWYRQTLGQGPEFLTYFQNEAQLEKSRLLSDRFSAERPKGSFSTLEIQRTEQGDSAMYLCASSLPILGELFFGEGSRLTVL.

As DNA, the CDR3 is TGTGCCAGCAGCTTACCCAGCGGTGAAGCTTTCTTT. Its protein product is CASSLPSGEAFF. The rearrangement links TRBV7-2 to TRBJ1-1, with no clear D. This CDR3 comprises 12 residues. CDR1 is SGHTA and CDR2 is FQGNSA in the germline V gene. V lost 2 bases, J lost 7 bases, and 8 bases lay in between.

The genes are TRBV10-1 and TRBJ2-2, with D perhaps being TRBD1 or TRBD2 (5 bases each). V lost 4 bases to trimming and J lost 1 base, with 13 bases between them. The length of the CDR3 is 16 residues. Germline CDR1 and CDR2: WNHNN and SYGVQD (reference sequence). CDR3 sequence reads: CASSVGTAENTGELFF. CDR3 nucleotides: TGCGCCAGCAGTGTTGGGACGGCTGAGAACACCGGGGAGCTGTTTTTT.

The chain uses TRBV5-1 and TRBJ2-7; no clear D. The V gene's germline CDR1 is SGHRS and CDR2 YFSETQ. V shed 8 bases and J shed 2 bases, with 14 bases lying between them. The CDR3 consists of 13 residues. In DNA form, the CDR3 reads TGCGCCAGTAATCGTGGGGATACCTACGAGCAGTACTTC. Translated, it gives CASNRGDTYEQYF.

CDR3 amino acids: CASSLDVLNYGYTF. The CDR3 DNA reads TGTGCCAGCAGCTTGGACGTCCTCAACTATGGCTACACCTTC. The chain carries TRBV7-2 and TRBJ1-2; D unresolved. Germline CDR1 reads SGHTA; CDR2 reads FQGNSA. V was pared by 3 bases and J by 2 bases, with 10 bases between. This CDR3 region has 14 residues. The entire variable domain, with the rest obtained from reference TRBV7-2 and TRBJ1-2, is as follows: GAGVSQSPSNKVTEKGKDVELRCDPISGHTALYWYRQSLGQGLEFLIYFQGNSAPDKSGLPSDRFSAERTGGSVSTLTIQRTQQEDSAVYLCASSLDVLNYGYTFGSGTRLTVV.

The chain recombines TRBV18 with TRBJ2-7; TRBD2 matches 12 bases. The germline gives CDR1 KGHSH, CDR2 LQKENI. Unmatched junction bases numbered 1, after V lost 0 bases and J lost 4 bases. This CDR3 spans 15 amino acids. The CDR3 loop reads CASSPPLAGGYEQYF. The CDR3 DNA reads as TGTGCCAGCTCACCACCCCTAGCGGGAGGGTACGAGCAGTACTTC. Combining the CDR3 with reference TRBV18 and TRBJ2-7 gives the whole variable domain NAGVMQNPRHLVRRRGQEARLRCSPMKGHSHVYWYRQLPEEGLKFMVYLQKENIIDESGMPKERFSAEFPKEGPSILRIQQVVRGDSAAYFCASSPPLAGGYEQYFGPGTRLTVT.

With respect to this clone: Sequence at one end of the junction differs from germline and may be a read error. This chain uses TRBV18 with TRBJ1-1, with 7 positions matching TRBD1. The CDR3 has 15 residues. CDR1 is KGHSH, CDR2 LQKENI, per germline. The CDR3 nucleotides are TGTGCCAGCACACCGTTGGGACAGCAGAACACTGAAGCTTTCTTT. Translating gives CASTPLGQQNTEAFF.